Presented here are 2 T cell receptor beta chains from one specimen sequenced in a study of cytomegalovirus exposure and HLA in healthy donors. Primers: 60 Vbeta forward and 13 Jbeta reverse. Profiling relied on immunoSEQ multiplex PCR, and the TCRdb table lists in-frame clones only, not all of them. The data show about 160,000 clones, about 85% seen once. Sequenced: PBMCs. These TCRs come from a human donor in good health.

The genes are TRBV19 and TRBJ1-5; TRBD1 is a possible D gene (6 bases). The germline V and J ends were trimmed by 5 bases and 3 bases, with 17 bases remaining between them. Germline CDR1 reads LNHDA; CDR2 reads SQIVND (reference sequence). This CDR3 is 16 amino acids long. CDR3 amino acids: CASSSQKDSPNQPQHF. CDR3 DNA: TGTGCCAGTAGTTCTCAAAAGGACAGCCCCAATCAGCCCCAGCATTTT.

The chain combines TRBV30 with TRBJ2-7; a weak D match, TRBD2 (7 bases). The V and J ends lost 2 bases and 7 bases respectively, with 18 bases between them. Germline V lookup: CDR1 GTSNPN, CDR2 SVGIG (reference sequence). The CDR3 runs 14 residues. The DNA for the CDR3 is TGTGCCTGGAGTCCTGACGGGGGGCTGTTAGAGCAGTACTTC. Its protein is CAWSPDGGLLEQYF.